This TCR beta chain was recorded in a study of a mutant IDH1 vaccine in newly diagnosed glioma. This CDR3 spans 14 amino acids. Trimming left V 0 bases short and J 7 bases short, with 10 bases between. Germline loops: CDR1 SNHLY, CDR2 FYNNEI. The time point: baseline, week 1 (first vaccination visit). As for treatment: pre-vaccination baseline after standard-of-care therapy. Some clones are missing from TCRdb's copy, which holds only in-frame ones; the method was immunoSEQ multiplex PCR. The sample has 40,000 or so clones; 80% to 95% are singletons. This receptor was obtained from a man between 18 and 29 years old with glioma. The specimen comprised PBMCs, sampled from a glioma patient treated with radiotherapy, temozolomide or both. The chain has TRBV2 and TRBJ1-5; D possibly corresponds to TRBD1 (6 bases). CDR3 in DNA: TGTGCCAGCAGTGAAGCGGCAGGGGAGCAGCCCCAGCATTTT. This translates into CASSEAAGEQPQHF.